These T cell receptor beta chains were read from a single sample in a study of shared clonotypes between healthy human individuals. Clones were sequenced by immunoSEQ multiplex PCR, and TCRdb holds only the in-frame ones, with some missing. The sample records about 680,000 clones, roughly 94% being singletons. The sample was naive CD8+ T cells sorted from blood. Receptors originate from a man aged 30 to 45 in good health. Both conserved end residues are part of each CDR3. D genes are given only for firm matches. The size field is filled for only some rows; it gives once, few, many or a size class.

j_call | v_call | d_call | clone_size | cdr3_length | cdr3_aa | cdr3_nt
TRBJ2-5 | TRBV11-2 | TRBD1 | NA | 15 | CASSSGQGGSETQYF | TGTGCCAGCAGCTCGGGACAGGGAGGTTCGGAGACCCAGTACTTC
TRBJ2-7 | TRBV5-4 | NA | NA | 12 | CASSLEGAEQYF | TGTGCCAGCAGCTTGGAGGGAGCCGAGCAGTACTTC
TRBJ1-6 | TRBV7-9 | NA | NA | 15 | CASSSQAGPNSPLHF | TGTGCCAGCAGCTCCCAGGCAGGCCCGAATTCACCCCTCCACTTT
TRBJ2-2 | TRBV29-1 | NA | NA | 13 | CSVETENTGELFF | TGCAGCGTTGAGACGGAAAACACCGGGGAGCTGTTTTTT
TRBJ2-2 | TRBV2 | NA | NA | 12 | CASSDAAGELFF | TGTGCCAGCAGTGACGCGGCCGGGGAGCTGTTTTTT
TRBJ2-7 | TRBV5-1 | TRBD1 | NA | 14 | CASSFRQGAYEQYF | TGCGCCAGCAGCTTCAGACAGGGCGCCTACGAGCAGTACTTC
TRBJ2-1 | TRBV19 | TRBD2 | NA | 14 | CASSTASGRAEQFF | TGTGCCAGTAGTACGGCTAGCGGGAGGGCCGAGCAGTTCTTC
TRBJ1-4 | TRBV7-9 | NA | NA | 15 | CASSYRRGAEEKLFF | TGTGCCAGCAGCTATAGGAGGGGCGCCGAGGAAAAACTGTTTTTT
TRBJ1-5 | TRBV27 | NA | NA | 13 | CASSLVMDQPQHF | TGTGCCAGCAGTTTAGTGATGGATCAGCCCCAGCATTTT
TRBJ2-2 | TRBV4-2 | TRBD1 | NA | 18 | CASSRGGTGLLGTGELFF | TGTGCCAGCAGCCGTGGGGGGACAGGCCTACTGGGCACCGGGGAGCTGTTTTTT
TRBJ2-3 | TRBV5-6 | TRBD2 | NA | 16 | CASSWAGGFVTDTQYF | TGTGCCAGCAGCTGGGCGGGAGGGTTTGTGACAGATACGCAGTATTTT
TRBJ2-1 | TRBV28 | NA | NA | 14 | CASTETGTYNEQFF | TGTGCCAGCACCGAAACAGGAACCTACAATGAGCAGTTCTTC
TRBJ2-2 | TRBV28 | NA | once | 14 | CASSSISRAGELFF | TGTGCCAGCAGCTCCATATCTAGGGCAGGGGAGCTGTTTTTT
TRBJ1-2 | TRBV29-1 | NA | NA | 14 | CSVEPPDGPYGYTF | TGCAGCGTTGAACCCCCCGACGGTCCCTATGGCTACACCTTC
TRBJ2-7 | TRBV5-4 | NA | NA | 15 | CASSKRQTATYEQYF | TGTGCCAGCAGCAAACGACAGACCGCTACCTACGAGCAGTACTTC
TRBJ2-7 | TRBV14 | NA | NA | 14 | CASSQDQGFREQYF | TGTGCCAGCAGCCAAGATCAGGGTTTTCGCGAGCAGTACTTC
TRBJ2-3 | TRBV29-1 | NA | NA | 15 | CSVDLFGPPVDTQYF | TGCAGCGTTGATTTATTTGGGCCCCCGGTGGATACGCAGTATTTT
TRBJ2-7 | TRBV28 | NA | NA | 17 | CASRSLARTGASYEQYF | TGTGCCAGCAGATCGTTGGCTAGGACCGGAGCCTCCTACGAGCAGTACTTC
TRBJ2-2 | TRBV18 | NA | NA | 16 | CASSPPATGNTGELFF | TGTGCCAGCTCACCACCGGCGACAGGGAACACCGGGGAGCTGTTTTTT
TRBJ2-7 | TRBV7-2 | NA | NA | 14 | CASSLVAVTYEQYF | TGTGCCAGCAGCTTAGTGGCGGTTACCTACGAGCAGTACTTC
TRBJ1-3 | TRBV7-2 | TRBD1 | once | 19 | CASSFPVTGHLSSGNTIYF | TGTGCCAGCAGCTTTCCTGTGACAGGGCACCTTAGCTCTGGAAACACCATATATTTT
TRBJ1-1 | TRBV28 | TRBD1 | once | 15 | CASSLETGGNTEAFF | TGTGCCAGCAGTTTAGAGACAGGGGGTAACACTGAAGCTTTCTTT
TRBJ2-3 | TRBV7-7 | TRBD2 | NA | 16 | CASSALTSGSTDTQYF | TGTGCTAGCAGCGCCCTAACTAGCGGGAGCACAGATACGCAGTATTTT
TRBJ2-7 | TRBV27 | TRBD2 | NA | 16 | CASSPRGGGLTYEQYF | TGTGCCAGCAGTCCCCGCGGGGGAGGGCTCACCTACGAGCAGTACTTC
TRBJ2-6 | TRBV4-1 | NA | NA | 15 | CASSQVTSGANVLTF | TGCGCCAGCAGCCAAGTGACCTCTGGGGCCAACGTCCTGACTTTC
TRBJ2-2 | TRBV25-1 | NA | NA | 13 | CASSELNTGELFF | TGTGCCAGCAGTGAATTGAACACCGGGGAGCTGTTTTTT
TRBJ2-1 | TRBV29-1 | TRBD2 | NA | 15 | CSAHLVAGGYNEQFF | TGCAGCGCTCATTTGGTGGCGGGAGGCTACAATGAGCAGTTCTTC
TRBJ2-3 | TRBV27 | NA | NA | 15 | CASSLRAESTDTQYF | TGTGCCAGCAGTTTACGGGCAGAGAGCACAGATACGCAGTATTTT
TRBJ1-1 | TRBV5-1 | NA | NA | 13 | CASSSTGITEAFF | TGCGCCAGCAGCTCCACAGGGATTACTGAAGCTTTCTTT
TRBJ2-7 | TRBV9 | TRBD1 | NA | 16 | CASSAPGRDRGNEQYF | TGTGCCAGCAGCGCCCCCGGTCGGGACAGGGGCAACGAGCAGTACTTC
TRBJ2-7 | TRBV4-3 | NA | NA | 16 | CASSQEVGVVTDEQYF | TGCGCCAGCAGCCAAGAAGTGGGGGTGGTTACGGACGAGCAGTACTTC
TRBJ2-7 | TRBV10-3 | TRBD1 | NA | 16 | CAISEDPGQGIYEQYF | TGTGCCATCAGTGAGGACCCGGGACAGGGTATCTACGAGCAGTACTTC
TRBJ2-7 | TRBV29-1 | NA | NA | 13 | CSVKGRSVYEQYF | TGCAGCGTTAAGGGCAGGTCCGTCTACGAGCAGTACTTC
TRBJ2-1 | TRBV25-1 | NA | NA | 13 | CASTPWTYNEQFF | TGTGCCAGCACCCCGTGGACCTACAATGAGCAGTTCTTC
TRBJ2-3 | TRBV18 | NA | once | 15 | CASSPRQGYTDTQYF | TGTGCCAGCTCACCAAGGCAGGGCTACACAGATACGCAGTATTTT
TRBJ1-3 | TRBV2 | TRBD1 | NA | 18 | CASSEARTGFVSGNTIYF | TGTGCCAGCAGTGAAGCCAGGACAGGATTCGTCTCTGGAAACACCATATATTTT
TRBJ1-1 | TRBV6-1 | TRBD1 | once | 15 | CASSETGTMNTEAFF | TGTGCCAGCAGTGAGACAGGGACCATGAACACTGAAGCTTTCTTT
TRBJ2-7 | TRBV5-1 | TRBD1 | NA | 15 | CASSLAQGQAYEQYF | TGCGCCAGCAGCTTGGCCCAGGGACAGGCCTACGAGCAGTACTTC
TRBJ2-1 | TRBV7-7 | TRBD2 | NA | 13 | CASSSSGSNEQFF | TGTGCCAGCAGCTCTAGCGGGAGTAATGAGCAGTTCTTC
TRBJ1-3 | TRBV10-1 | NA | once | 15 | CASSERTGSGNTIYF | TGCGCCAGCAGTGAGAGGACGGGCTCTGGAAACACCATATATTTT
TRBJ1-1 | TRBV27 | NA | NA | 12 | CASWEIGTEAFF | TGTGCCAGCTGGGAGATTGGCACTGAAGCTTTCTTT
TRBJ2-3 | TRBV25-1 | NA | NA | 14 | CASSVETFTDTQYF | TGTGCCAGCAGTGTGGAGACTTTTACAGATACGCAGTATTTT
TRBJ2-3 | TRBV7-9 | NA | NA | 13 | CASSFDLADTQYF | TGTGCCAGCAGTTTCGACCTGGCAGATACGCAGTATTTT
TRBJ2-7 | TRBV28 | TRBD2 | NA | 17 | CASSSEGLADLSYEQYF | TGTGCCAGCAGTTCAGAAGGACTAGCGGATCTTTCCTACGAGCAGTACTTC
TRBJ2-7 | TRBV7-9 | NA | NA | 12 | CAISGLHYEQYF | TGTGCCATATCGGGACTCCACTACGAGCAGTACTTC
TRBJ2-1 | TRBV9 | NA | NA | 14 | CASSQGGGDNEQFF | TGTGCCAGCAGCCAGGGAGGGGGCGACAATGAGCAGTTCTTC
TRBJ2-1 | TRBV4-1 | TRBD2 | NA | 16 | CASSPGLAGPRGEQFF | TGCGCCAGCAGCCCGGGACTAGCGGGACCCCGCGGGGAGCAGTTCTTC
TRBJ2-2 | TRBV6-5 | TRBD2 | NA | 15 | CASNIAGHDTGELFF | TGTGCCAGCAATATAGCGGGACACGACACCGGGGAGCTGTTTTTT
TRBJ2-1 | TRBV30 | TRBD2 | NA | 15 | CAWSLGLAGGDEQFF | TGTGCCTGGAGTTTAGGACTAGCGGGAGGTGATGAGCAGTTCTTC